The entry below describes one T cell receptor beta chain. Unmatched junction bases numbered 5, after V lost 6 bases and J lost 8 bases. This CDR3 region has 13 residues. The data are from a study of blood T cell repertoires in COVID-19. About the study: Samples taken during acute and convalescent COVID-19 were collected in the United States, Italy and Spain. PBMCs, B-cell-depleted T cells, or T cells were the source of the cDNA or gDNA that made up the material.

How the authors handled the data: Reference gene primer amplification in the assay estimated nucleated cell counts. Repertoires were generated with immunoSEQ multiplex PCR, while TCRdb's copy carries only in-frame clones and drops some. V, J and clone size reflect that table, while D and trimming were determined from the DNA. The sample holds some 240,000 clones, 82% seen once. Material for sequencing was peripheral blood. The rearrangement uses TRBV12-3 or TRBV12-4 and TRBJ1-2, with 11 positions matching TRBD1. This clonotype was obtained from an older woman with active or convalescent COVID-19. The CDR3 DNA reads TGTGCCAGCAGCGGACAGGGGGCATGGGGCTACACCTTC. Protein product: CASSGQGAWGYTF.